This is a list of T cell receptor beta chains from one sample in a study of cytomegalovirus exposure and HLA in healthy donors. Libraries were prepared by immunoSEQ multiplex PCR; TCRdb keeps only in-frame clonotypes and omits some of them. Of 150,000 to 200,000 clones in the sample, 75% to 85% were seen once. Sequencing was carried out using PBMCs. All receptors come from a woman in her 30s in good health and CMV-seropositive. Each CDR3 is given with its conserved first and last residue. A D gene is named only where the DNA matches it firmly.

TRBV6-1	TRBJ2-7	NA	TGTGCCAGCAGTGGGACAGTAAAGACCTACGAGCAGTACTTC	CASSGTVKTYEQYF
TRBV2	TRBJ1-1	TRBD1	TGTGCCAGCAGACGGGACAGGGGGAACACTGAAGCTTTCTTT	CASRRDRGNTEAFF
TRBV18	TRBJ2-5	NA	TGTGCCAGCTCAGACACCGGGAAACCTCTTAATCAGTACTTC	CASSDTGKPLNQYF
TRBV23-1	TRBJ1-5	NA	TGCGCCAGCAGTCAACATAATCAGCCCCAGCATTTT	CASSQHNQPQHF
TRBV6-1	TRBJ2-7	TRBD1	TGTGCCAGCAGTGCCGGACAGGGAGGTGAGCAGTACTTC	CASSAGQGGEQYF
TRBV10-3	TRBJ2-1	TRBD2	TGTGCCATCAGCCGACTAGCAGAGTACAATGAGCAGTTCTTC	CAISRLAEYNEQFF
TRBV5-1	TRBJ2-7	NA	TGCGCCAGCAGACAAAGCGGGTACGAGCAGTACTTC	CASRQSGYEQYF
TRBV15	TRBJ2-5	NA	TGTGCCACCAGCAGAGACCGGGCGGGACGGGAGACCCAGTACTTC	CATSRDRAGRETQYF
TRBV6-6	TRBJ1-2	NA	TGTGCCAGCAAGTCTCTCGCAACAGGGAACTATGGCTACACCTTC	CASKSLATGNYGYTF
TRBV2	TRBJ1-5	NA	TGTGCCAGCAGTGCCTCGACGGGTTTCAATCAGCCCCAGCATTTT	CASSASTGFNQPQHF
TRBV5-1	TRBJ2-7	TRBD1	TGCGCCAGCAGCCTCGGGGACAGGGGTGACGAGCAGTACTTC	CASSLGDRGDEQYF
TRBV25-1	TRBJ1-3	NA	TGTGCCAGCAGTGATTCGGGTGAGGGAAACACCATATATTTT	CASSDSGEGNTIYF
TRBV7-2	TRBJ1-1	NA	TGTGCCAGCAGCCCCCAAAGCCGGGACACAGCTTTCTTT	CASSPQSRDTAFF
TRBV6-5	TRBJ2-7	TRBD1	TGTGCCAGCAGTCGGGACAGCGGCTACGAGCAGTACTTC	CASSRDSGYEQYF
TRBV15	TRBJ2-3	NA	TGTGCCACCAGCGGGGAGCCTAGCACAGATACGCAGTATTTT	CATSGEPSTDTQYF
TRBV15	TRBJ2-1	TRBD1	TGTGCCACCAGCAACCGACAGGGGACACTATCGGACAATGAGCAGTTCTTC	CATSNRQGTLSDNEQFF
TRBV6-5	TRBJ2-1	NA	TGTGCCAGCACCCACTCACGGGAGTCGACCGATGAGCAGTTCTTC	CASTHSRESTDEQFF
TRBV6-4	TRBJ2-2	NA	TGTGCCAGCAGTGTGAGCAGGGACACCGGGGAGCTGTTTTTT	CASSVSRDTGELFF